The rows below give T cell receptor beta chains drawn from one sample of a study of T-cell memory formation after mild COVID-19. TCRdb used MiXCR to reprocess the 5' RACE reads, holding one entry per CDR3 protein. In the table there are hundreds of thousands of distinct CDR3 sequences, around a sixth of which are singletons. Sequencing input: PBMCs or a T cell subset sorted from them (not recorded which). These receptors originate from an adult woman who had mild COVID-19 (a few samples of this study predate the infection). Cell type and time point are not known. Each CDR3 is given with its conserved first and last residue. D genes are given only for firm matches. Clone size is given for some rows only: seen once, a few or many times, or a class if the clone is expanded.

cdr3_aa: CASSSPGTGGNEQYF
cdr3_nt: TGCGCCAGCAGCTCCCCCGGGACAGGGGGCAACGAGCAGTACTTC
d_call: TRBD1
j_call: TRBJ2-7
v_call: TRBV5-1
clone_size: few

cdr3_aa: CASSLSGGRNTGELFF
cdr3_nt: TGCGCCAGCAGCCTGTCGGGCGGGAGGAACACCGGGGAGCTGTTTTTT
d_call: TRBD2
j_call: TRBJ2-2
v_call: TRBV5-1
clone_size: NA

cdr3_aa: CATAGGYEQYF
cdr3_nt: TGTGCCACCGCCGGGGGCTACGAGCAGTACTTC
d_call: NA
j_call: TRBJ2-7
v_call: TRBV30
clone_size: NA

cdr3_aa: CSVAGGPNTGELFF
cdr3_nt: TGCAGCGTTGCGGGGGGTCCGAACACCGGGGAGCTGTTTTTT
d_call: TRBD2
j_call: TRBJ2-2
v_call: TRBV29-1
clone_size: NA

cdr3_aa: CAWSVQGRVSTEAFF
cdr3_nt: TGTGCCTGGAGTGTACAGGGGCGCGTCTCCACTGAAGCTTTCTTT
d_call: TRBD1
j_call: TRBJ1-1
v_call: TRBV30
clone_size: NA

cdr3_aa: CASSLGLAASNEQFF
cdr3_nt: TGTGCCAGCAGCTTGGGACTAGCAGCATCCAATGAGCAGTTCTTC
d_call: TRBD2
j_call: TRBJ2-1
v_call: TRBV7-6
clone_size: few

cdr3_aa: CSARRGPSYEQYF
cdr3_nt: TGCAGTGCTAGAAGGGGGCCGTCCTACGAGCAGTACTTC
d_call: TRBD1
j_call: TRBJ2-7
v_call: TRBV20-1
clone_size: few

cdr3_aa: CASSNSRGSTGELFF
cdr3_nt: TGTGCCAGCAGCAATTCCAGGGGTAGCACCGGGGAGCTGTTTTTT
d_call: NA
j_call: TRBJ2-2
v_call: TRBV11-1
clone_size: many

cdr3_aa: CATSDLRSSTVNEQFF
cdr3_nt: TGTGCCACCAGTGATTTGCGCTCGTCGACAGTCAATGAGCAGTTCTTC
d_call: NA
j_call: TRBJ2-1
v_call: TRBV24-1
clone_size: NA

cdr3_aa: CASTRTMNQPQHF
cdr3_nt: TGTGCCAGCACTCGAACGATGAATCAGCCCCAGCATTTT
d_call: NA
j_call: TRBJ1-5
v_call: TRBV12-3/TRBV12-4
clone_size: many

cdr3_aa: CASSQEQQTSGETQYF
cdr3_nt: TGTGCCAGCAGCCAAGAACAGCAGACTAGCGGGGAGACCCAGTACTTC
d_call: TRBD2
j_call: TRBJ2-5
v_call: TRBV4-2
clone_size: few

cdr3_aa: CASSFRVSETQYF
cdr3_nt: TGTGCCAGCAGCTTCAGGGTTTCAGAGACCCAGTACTTC
d_call: NA
j_call: TRBJ2-5
v_call: TRBV13
clone_size: NA

cdr3_aa: CASTPGQGNTEAFF
cdr3_nt: TGTGCCAGCACTCCGGGACAGGGGAACACTGAAGCTTTCTTT
d_call: TRBD1
j_call: TRBJ1-1
v_call: TRBV7-2
clone_size: NA

cdr3_aa: CASSWGDRAETQYF
cdr3_nt: TGCGCCAGCAGCTGGGGGGACAGGGCCGAGACCCAGTACTTC
d_call: TRBD1
j_call: TRBJ2-5
v_call: TRBV5-1
clone_size: NA

cdr3_aa: CASSSPRTEAFF
cdr3_nt: TGTGCCAGCAGCTCCCCGAGGACTGAAGCTTTCTTT
d_call: NA
j_call: TRBJ1-1
v_call: TRBV7-9
clone_size: few

cdr3_aa: CASSVTQDRNTGELFF
cdr3_nt: TGTGCCAGCAGCGTCACACAGGATCGAAACACCGGGGAGCTGTTTTTT
d_call: NA
j_call: TRBJ2-2
v_call: TRBV9
clone_size: NA

cdr3_aa: CASLGLAGVSRNEQFF
cdr3_nt: TGTGCCAGCTTGGGACTAGCGGGAGTGTCCAGAAATGAGCAGTTCTTC
d_call: TRBD2
j_call: TRBJ2-1
v_call: TRBV2
clone_size: NA

cdr3_aa: CAISGGDTQYF
cdr3_nt: TGTGCCATCAGTGGAGGAGATACGCAGTATTTT
d_call: NA
j_call: TRBJ2-3
v_call: TRBV10-3
clone_size: few

cdr3_aa: CASRPGQRDTEAFF
cdr3_nt: TGTGCCAGCAGACCGGGACAGCGAGACACTGAAGCTTTCTTT
d_call: TRBD1
j_call: TRBJ1-1
v_call: TRBV28
clone_size: few

cdr3_aa: CASSQGDRVVELDTQYF
cdr3_nt: TGTGCCAGCAGCCAAGGTGACAGGGTAGTTGAATTGGATACGCAGTATTTT
d_call: TRBD1
j_call: TRBJ2-3
v_call: TRBV14
clone_size: NA

cdr3_aa: CASSLDRKSTDTQYF
cdr3_nt: TGTGCCAGCAGCCTAGACAGGAAAAGCACAGATACGCAGTATTTT
d_call: NA
j_call: TRBJ2-3
v_call: TRBV7-9
clone_size: few

cdr3_aa: CASSFSRLAYEQYF
cdr3_nt: TGTGCCAGCAGTTTTTCTAGACTAGCTTACGAGCAGTACTTC
d_call: TRBD2
j_call: TRBJ2-7
v_call: TRBV7-2
clone_size: NA

cdr3_aa: CASSDTTSGVYYEQYF
cdr3_nt: TGTGCCAGCAGTGACACAACTAGCGGGGTTTACTACGAGCAGTACTTC
d_call: TRBD2
j_call: TRBJ2-7
v_call: TRBV7-2
clone_size: NA

cdr3_aa: CATSDPRTTYGYTF
cdr3_nt: TGTGCCACCAGTGATCCCAGGACGACCTATGGCTACACCTTC
d_call: NA
j_call: TRBJ1-2
v_call: TRBV24-1
clone_size: few

cdr3_aa: CASSLVWVVTETYNEQFF
cdr3_nt: TGCGCCAGCAGCTTGGTTTGGGTTGTGACTGAGACCTACAATGAGCAGTTCTTC
d_call: NA
j_call: TRBJ2-1
v_call: TRBV5-1
clone_size: many

cdr3_aa: CASSNQGTGEQYF
cdr3_nt: TGTGCCAGCAGCAACCAGGGCACGGGCGAGCAGTACTTC
d_call: NA
j_call: TRBJ2-7
v_call: TRBV7-6
clone_size: few